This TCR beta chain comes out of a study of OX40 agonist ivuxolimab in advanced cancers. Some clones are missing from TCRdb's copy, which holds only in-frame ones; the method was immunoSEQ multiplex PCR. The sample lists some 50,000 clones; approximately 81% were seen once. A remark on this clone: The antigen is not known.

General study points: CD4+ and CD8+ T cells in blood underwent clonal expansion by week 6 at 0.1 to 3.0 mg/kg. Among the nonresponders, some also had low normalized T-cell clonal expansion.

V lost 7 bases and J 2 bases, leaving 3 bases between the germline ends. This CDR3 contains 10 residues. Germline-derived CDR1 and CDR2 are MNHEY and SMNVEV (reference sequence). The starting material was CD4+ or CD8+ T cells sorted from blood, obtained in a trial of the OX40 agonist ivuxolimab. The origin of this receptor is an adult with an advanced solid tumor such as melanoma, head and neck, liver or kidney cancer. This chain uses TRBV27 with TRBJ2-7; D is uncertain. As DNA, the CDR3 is TGTGCCAGCACTACCTACGAGCAGTACGTC. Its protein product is CASTTYEQYV.